The present entry profiles one T cell receptor (beta chain) with its context. As yet, its antigen is unknown. These data belong to a study of CD8 T cells in Susac syndrome. Study-wide results and limits: The CD4+ T cell repertoires from Susac syndrome exhibited no clonal expansion.

TEMRA cells were FACS-enriched, and CD8+ and CD4+ T cells were isolated negatively. In germline, CDR1 is MNHEY, CDR2 SMNVEV (reference sequence). The V gene end was trimmed by 6 bases and the J gene end by 7 bases; junction bases not matched to a gene: 9. CDR3 length equals 15 residues. The RNA, about 0.45 to 1 ug, was put through reverse transcription using random hexamers. Amplification of TCR beta CDR3 by immunoSEQ multiplex PCR spanned 54 Vbeta and 13 Jbeta. MiXCR, applied by TCRdb to the immunoSEQ multiplex PCR reads, yields one record per CDR3 protein. The table has roughly 160,000 distinct CDR3 sequences, 95% to 96% seen once.

The sequencing sample was made of CD4+ T cells from PBMCs. The chain has TRBV27 and TRBJ2-5; 12 bases align to TRBD2. This sequence originates from a human donor with Susac syndrome. The DNA of the CDR3 is TGTGCCAGCAGCCCGACTAGCGGGGGATTACGGACCCAGTACTTC. This translates into CASSPTSGGLRTQYF.